This is a list of T cell receptor beta chains from one sample in a study of shared clonotypes between healthy human individuals. Some clones are missing from TCRdb's copy, which holds only in-frame ones; the method was immunoSEQ multiplex PCR. The data hold 760,000 or so clones, with about 96% observed a single time. Specimen: naive CD8+ T cells sorted from blood. Every receptor here comes from a young man in good health. The CDR3 runs from the conserved cysteine through the conserved F or W. A D gene is named only where the DNA matches it firmly. Clone size appears in some rows only: once, few, many, or a class for an expanded clone.

TRBJ2-3 TRBV18 - - CASSPPGDTQYF TGTGCCAGCTCACCACCGGGGGATACGCAGTATTTT
TRBJ2-7 TRBV7-8 - - CASSSGDHYEQYF TGTGCCAGCAGCTCAGGGGATCATTACGAGCAGTACTTC
TRBJ2-3 TRBV11-2 TRBD2 - CASSLWGLASDTQYF TGTGCCAGCAGCTTATGGGGACTAGCGTCAGATACGCAGTATTTT
TRBJ1-5 TRBV28 - once CASSLVFETVYQPQHF TGTGCCAGCAGTTTGGTGTTTGAGACAGTCTATCAGCCCCAGCATTTT
TRBJ1-2 TRBV7-2 TRBD1 - CASSLAPGQPIYGYTF TGTGCCAGCAGCTTAGCCCCGGGACAGCCTATCTATGGCTACACCTTC
TRBJ2-1 TRBV7-7 TRBD1 - CASSLSGTGGNNEQFF TGTGCTAGCAGCTTATCCGGGACAGGGGGTAACAATGAGCAGTTCTTC
TRBJ2-7 TRBV19 - once CASSIRGYNYEQYF TGTGCCAGTAGTATACGAGGGTATAACTACGAGCAGTACTTC
TRBJ2-7 TRBV25-1 TRBD2 - CASTPSGGPTMEQYF TGTGCCAGCACCCCTTCGGGAGGACCTACTATGGAGCAGTACTTC
TRBJ2-1 TRBV27 - - CASSLSGGRANNEQFF TGTGCCAGCAGTTTATCTGGGGGGAGAGCCAACAATGAGCAGTTCTTC
TRBJ2-1 TRBV14 TRBD2 - CASSRSGTSGNNEQFF TGTGCCAGCAGCCGGTCCGGGACTAGCGGGAACAATGAGCAGTTCTTC
TRBJ1-5 TRBV11-3 - - CASSLSRQYNQPQHF TGTGCCAGCAGCTTGTCCCGACAGTACAATCAGCCCCAGCATTTT
TRBJ2-1 TRBV27 - - CASSLFGGYNEQFF TGTGCCAGCAGTTTATTCGGGGGCTACAATGAGCAGTTCTTC
TRBJ1-4 TRBV30 TRBD1 - CAWSWTGEELFF TGTGCCTGGAGTTGGACAGGGGAAGAACTGTTTTTT
TRBJ2-7 TRBV4-1 - - CASSYRLGNFYEQYF TGCGCCAGCAGTTATAGACTAGGCAACTTCTACGAGCAGTACTTC
TRBJ2-7 TRBV11-2 - - CASSQYAYEQYF TGTGCCAGCAGCCAGTACGCCTACGAGCAGTACTTC